The entry that follows covers one TCR beta chain sequence. The ends were cut back, 7 bases at V and 3 bases at J, with 14 bases in the middle. Per the germline V gene, CDR1 is MDHEN and CDR2 is SYDVKM. CDR3 length equals 14 residues. Produced via immunoSEQ multiplex PCR; TCRdb's table is partial and in-frame only. The table has roughly 70,000 clones, 88% seen once. This sample stems from a study of OX40 agonist ivuxolimab in advanced cancers. This clonotype originated in an adult with an advanced solid tumor such as melanoma, head and neck, liver or kidney cancer. J is TRBJ2-3 and V is TRBV28, with D perhaps matching TRBD2 (6 bases). Specimen: CD4+ or CD8+ T cells sorted from blood, collected in a trial of the OX40 agonist ivuxolimab. CDR3 protein: CASTGEFGTDTQYF. The CDR3 bases are TGTGCCAGCACGGGGGAGTTTGGAACAGATACGCAGTATTTT.